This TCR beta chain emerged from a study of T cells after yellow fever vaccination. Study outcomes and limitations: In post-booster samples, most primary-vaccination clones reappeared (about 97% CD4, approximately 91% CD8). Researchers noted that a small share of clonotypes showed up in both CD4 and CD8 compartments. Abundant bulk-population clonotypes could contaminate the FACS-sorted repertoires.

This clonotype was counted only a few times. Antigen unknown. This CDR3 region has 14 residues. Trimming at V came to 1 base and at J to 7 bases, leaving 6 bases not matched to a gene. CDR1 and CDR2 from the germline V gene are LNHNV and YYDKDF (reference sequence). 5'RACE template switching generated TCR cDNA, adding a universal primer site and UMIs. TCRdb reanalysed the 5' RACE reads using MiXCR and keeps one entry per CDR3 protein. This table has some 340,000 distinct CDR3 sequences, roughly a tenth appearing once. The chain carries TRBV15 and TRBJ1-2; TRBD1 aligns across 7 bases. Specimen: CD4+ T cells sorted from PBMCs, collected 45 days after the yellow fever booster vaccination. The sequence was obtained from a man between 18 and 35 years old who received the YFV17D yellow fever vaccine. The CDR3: CATSRGQGTSGYTF. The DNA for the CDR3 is TGTGCCACCAGCAGAGGACAGGGTACGAGTGGCTACACCTTC.